The clone carrying this TCR beta chain was counted many times. The antigen is unknown. The data were taken from a study of early T cells in non-severe SARS-CoV-2 infection. Overall study: The chains were unpaired, and the sequenced material was bulk RNA from unsorted whole blood.

The germline V gene encodes CDR1 SGHKS and CDR2 YYEKEE (reference sequence). CDR3 size: 13 residues. V was clipped by 2 bases and J by 1 base, with 6 bases between them. Study outcomes and limitations: VDJdb matching skewed toward anti-spike CD8 responses, missing private and CD4 specificities.

Attached unique molecular identifiers marked individual cDNA molecules. TCRdb independently ran MiXCR on the 5' RACE reads; one entry per CDR3 protein. Altogether tens of thousands of distinct CDR3 sequences are present, around 14% being singletons, with the ten largest covering roughly 8.3%. The sample was whole blood. The V and J genes are TRBV5-5 and TRBJ2-5; D unresolved. The TCR comes from an adult who was a healthcare worker with PCR-confirmed SARS-CoV-2 infection or an uninfected control (not recorded which). CDR3 residues: CASSFGPQETQYF. The CDR3 bases are TGTGCCAGCAGCTTCGGCCCCCAAGAGACCCAGTACTTC.